This is a list of T cell receptor beta chains from one sample in a study of cytomegalovirus exposure and HLA in healthy donors. The data were produced by immunoSEQ multiplex PCR, yet TCRdb's version contains in-frame clones alone and is incomplete. The data show 90,000 to 130,000 clones, 76% seen once. Sequencing used PBMCs. The receptor source for this set is a man between 25 and 39 years old in good health and CMV-seropositive. Both conserved end residues are part of each CDR3. Fields, in order: CDR3 protein, CDR3 DNA, J gene, D gene, clone size, V gene. A D gene is named only where the DNA matches it firmly. Only some rows state a clone size, as once, few, many or a class for expanded clones.

CASSLGRGALYEQYF,TGTGCCAGCAGCTTGGGGCGGGGGGCCCTCTACGAGCAGTACTTC,TRBJ2-7,TRBD2,once,TRBV5-4
CASSQERGVGYNEQFF,TGTGCCAGCAGCCAAGAACGGGGGGTGGGATACAATGAGCAGTTCTTC,TRBJ2-1,TRBD2,-,TRBV4-2
CSVGMTTRGNEQFF,TGCAGCGTTGGGATGACTACTCGCGGCAATGAGCAGTTCTTC,TRBJ2-1,-,-,TRBV29-1
CASSLGQGAENSPLHF,TGTGCCAGTAGTCTGGGACAGGGGGCGGAAAATTCACCCCTCCACTTT,TRBJ1-6,TRBD1,-,TRBV19
CASSLSGGGPDTQYF,TGTGCCAGCAGTCTTAGCGGGGGGGGCCCAGATACGCAGTATTTT,TRBJ2-3,TRBD2,-,TRBV7-9
CASSVGRGPWEQYF,TGTGCCAGCAGCGTAGGGCGGGGCCCTTGGGAGCAGTACTTC,TRBJ2-7,-,once,TRBV9
CASSPTPGESPLHF,TGTGCCAGCAGCCCAACCCCAGGGGAATCACCCCTCCACTTT,TRBJ1-6,-,-,TRBV11-2
CASSRSGALYNEQFF,TGTGCCAGCAGTCGATCAGGGGCCCTATACAATGAGCAGTTCTTC,TRBJ2-1,-,-,TRBV27
CASSASAGRANVLTF,TGTGCCAGCAGCGCCTCAGCAGGGAGGGCCAACGTCCTGACTTTC,TRBJ2-6,-,-,TRBV9
CASTGKEYSNQPQHF,TGTGCCAGTACCGGGAAAGAGTATAGCAATCAGCCCCAGCATTTT,TRBJ1-5,-,-,TRBV19
CASSSIGGETQYF,TGTGCCAGCAGCTCGATCGGGGGGGAGACCCAGTACTTC,TRBJ2-5,TRBD2,-,TRBV13
CATSRDGQGGTGELFF,TGTGCCACCAGCAGAGATGGACAGGGCGGCACCGGGGAGCTGTTTTTT,TRBJ2-2,TRBD1,-,TRBV15
CASSFGTGELFF,TGTGCCAGCAGCTTCGGCACCGGGGAGCTGTTTTTT,TRBJ2-2,-,-,TRBV7-2
CASSVVGAGRAEQYF,TGTGCCAGCAGCGTAGTGGGAGCGGGGCGAGCCGAGCAGTACTTC,TRBJ2-7,TRBD2,-,TRBV9